The sequence of this T cell receptor beta chain was determined in a study of CD8 T cells in Susac syndrome. Definite or probable Susac syndrome was diagnosed using recently defined diagnostic criteria. cDNA came from roughly 0.53 to 1 ug RNA primed by random hexamers. One entry per CDR3 protein results from TCRdb running MiXCR on the immunoSEQ multiplex PCR reads. The repertoire has 85,000 to 95,000 distinct CDR3 sequences, roughly 94% of them found once; the top ten carry roughly 0.31%. The sequenced sample consisted of CD4+ T cells from PBMCs. This clonotype originated in a human donor with Susac syndrome.

The CDR3 loop reads CASRPSPSTDTQYF. The DNA for the CDR3 is TGTGCCAGTCGACCCTCTCCTAGCACAGATACGCAGTATTTT. The chain recombines TRBV3-1 with TRBJ2-3; unclear D gene. Trimming removed 9 bases from V and 0 bases from J, with 13 bases in between. Germline V gene data show CDR1 as LGHDT and CDR2 as YNNKEL (reference sequence). This CDR3 has 14 residues.